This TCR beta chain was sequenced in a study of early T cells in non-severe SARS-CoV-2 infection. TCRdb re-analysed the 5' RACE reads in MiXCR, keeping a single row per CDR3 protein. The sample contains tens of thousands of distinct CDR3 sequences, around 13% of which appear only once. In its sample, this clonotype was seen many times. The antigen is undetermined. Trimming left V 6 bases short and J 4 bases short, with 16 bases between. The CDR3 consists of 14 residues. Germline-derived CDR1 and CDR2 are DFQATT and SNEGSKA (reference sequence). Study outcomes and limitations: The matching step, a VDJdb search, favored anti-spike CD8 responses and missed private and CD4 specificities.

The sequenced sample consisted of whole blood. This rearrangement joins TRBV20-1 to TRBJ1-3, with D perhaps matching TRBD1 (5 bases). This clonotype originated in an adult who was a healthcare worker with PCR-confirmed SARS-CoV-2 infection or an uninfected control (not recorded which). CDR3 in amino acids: CSAHPPGTGNTIYF. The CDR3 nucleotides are TGCAGTGCCCACCCGCCGGGGACGGGAAACACCATATATTTT.